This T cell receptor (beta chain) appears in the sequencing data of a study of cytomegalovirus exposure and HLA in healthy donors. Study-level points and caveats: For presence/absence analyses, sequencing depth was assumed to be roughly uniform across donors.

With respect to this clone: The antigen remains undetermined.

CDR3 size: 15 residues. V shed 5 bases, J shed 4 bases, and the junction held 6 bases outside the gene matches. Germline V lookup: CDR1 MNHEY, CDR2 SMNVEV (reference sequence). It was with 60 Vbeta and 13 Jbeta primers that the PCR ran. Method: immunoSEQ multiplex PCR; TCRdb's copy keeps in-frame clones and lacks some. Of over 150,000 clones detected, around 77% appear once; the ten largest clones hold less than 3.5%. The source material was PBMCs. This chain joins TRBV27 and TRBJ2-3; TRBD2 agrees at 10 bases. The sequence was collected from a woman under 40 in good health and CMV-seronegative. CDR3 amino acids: CASSNLAGAADTQYF. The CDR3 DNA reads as TGTGCCAGCAGTAACCTAGCGGGAGCGGCAGATACGCAGTATTTT.